Detailed here is one T cell receptor (beta chain). There is no known antigen for this receptor. Base-call qualities are not available, and no considerably larger clone is one nucleotide away. The immunoSEQ Assay, a bias-controlled multiplex PCR, was used to amplify TCRbeta CDR3 regions from genomic DNA. Under the source paper's analysis protocol: The number of nucleated cells in each sample was estimated from the amplification of reference gene primers within the assay. To quantify the absolute abundance of each unique TCRbeta CDR3 rearrangement, sequence reads were collapsed and filtered. For each sample, productive Simpson clonality was calculated as the square root of Simpson's diversity index over productive rearrangements. The table was pulled from immuneACCESS by TCRdb, which kept in-frame rearrangements only. Such tables lose some clones; where checked, under half of the loss comes from unresolved V genes, and the rest has no known cause. That table furnishes V, J and clone size, whereas the DNA furnished D and trimming. Present in this sample are 150,000 to 200,000 clones, more than 75% of which were seen just once. Together, the top ten hold roughly 3.3% of the sample.

Collaborating institutions collected whole blood in K2EDTA tubes following their own protocols. For TCRbeta analysis, collaborators shipped samples as frozen whole blood, isolated PBMCs, or DNA extracted from either of those sample types. Germline trimming amounts to 0 bases on V and 1 base on J, with 3 as the count of junction bases outside the gene matches. There are 15 amino acids in the CDR3, from cysteine to phenylalanine inclusive. Only the CDR3 DNA is retained, 45 bases long and in frame from the first base. CDR1 and CDR2 (SGHRS, YFSETQ) derive from the germline V gene. The entry originates in a study of blood T cell repertoires in COVID-19 (dated by TCRdb to 2020 to 2022). Regarding the complete study: Collaborator samples came from the United States, Italy and Spain and covered acute and convalescent phases of COVID-19. The material from the prospective study consisted of cDNA or gDNA derived from T cells, B-cell-depleted T cells, or PBMCs. Subjects who had been exposed to COVID-19, were actively infected with it, or had recovered from it provided the deeply sampled blood TCRbeta repertoires that made up the dataset. The repertoires were made available in a free public database intended to serve as a resource for research on the immune response to SARS-CoV-2. The samples were drawn from two sources: the first 160 participants of the ongoing ImmuneRACE study, and approximately 1,300 subjects contributed by 6 global collaborators. A de-identified subject ID, COVID-19 status, age in years and sex were almost always included in the sample metadata. Where HLA class I and class II types were available, the types were taken from metadata supplied by the sample provider, not from assay-based typing. On the study overall, not on this receptor specifically: Clinical and demographic metadata were provided uncurated, with the amount varying by source and participant.

This TCR derives from a man in his sixties or seventies with acute or convalescent COVID-19. In this chain, TRBV5-1 is recombined with TRBJ2-5; 7 junctional bases match TRBD1. Sequencing was carried out using peripheral blood. The nucleotides are TGCGCCAGCAGCTTGGCTAGGGGGCCCCAAGAGACCCAGTACTTC. Its translation is CASSLARGPQETQYF.